The following is a TCR beta chain sequence with its context. Germline V gene lookup returns CDR1 SGHRS and CDR2 YFSETQ. V was shortened by 0 bases and J by 3 bases, with 6 bases between the two germline ends. The CDR3 runs 14 residues. Per the original data handling: Estimated nucleated cell counts came from reference gene primer amplification. Some clones are missing from TCRdb's copy, which holds only in-frame ones; the method was immunoSEQ multiplex PCR. For V, J and clone size, that table is used; D and trimming come from the DNA. The table includes 200,000 or so clones, roughly 80% detected once. The sample comes from a study of blood T cell repertoires in COVID-19. Across the whole study: COVID-19 samples from acute and convalescent phases originated in the United States, Italy and Spain. Sample material is recorded as cDNA or gDNA derived from T cells, B-cell-depleted T cells, or PBMCs.

The sequence was collected from a man between 25 and 39 years old with active or convalescent COVID-19. This rearrangement joins TRBV5-1 to TRBJ2-2, with D uncertain. The sample was peripheral blood. The CDR3 DNA reads as TGCGCCAGCAGCTTGGCCCCAGACACCGGGGAGCTGTTTTTT. As protein: CASSLAPDTGELFF. Full variable domain (missing parts from reference TRBV5-1 and TRBJ2-2): KAGVTQTPRYLIKTRGQQVTLSCSPISGHRSVSWYQQTPGQGLQFLFEYFSETQRNKGNFPGRFSGRQFSNSRSEMNVSTLELGDSALYLCASSLAPDTGELFFGEGSRLTVL.